This T cell receptor beta chain was sequenced for a study of CD8+CD57+ T cells in acquired aplastic anemia. Study-level information: Sorted CD4+ and CD8+ cells gave an average of approximately 3 ug of DNA.

The CDR3 covers 14 residues. V was shortened by 10 bases and J by 6 bases, with 16 bases between the two germline ends. Germline CDR1 LNHDA, CDR2 SQIVND (reference sequence). This clonotype was seen many times. Genomic DNA, the template, was used for profiling of the TCR beta VDJ and CDR3. Via MiXCR, TCRdb re-called the reads, giving one row per CDR3 protein. In the table there are about 130,000 distinct CDR3 sequences, 48% of which are singletons. Material: sorted CD4+, CD8+, or CD8+CD57+ T cells (not recorded which) from PBMCs. The receptor was derived from a human donor in good health, serving as a control. This chain connects TRBV19 to TRBJ2-6, with D possibly matching TRBD2 (6 bases). The CDR3 DNA is TGTGCCACCTTGGACGGGGGAGCGGCCAACGTCCTGACTTTC. Amino acid sequence: CATLDGGAANVLTF.